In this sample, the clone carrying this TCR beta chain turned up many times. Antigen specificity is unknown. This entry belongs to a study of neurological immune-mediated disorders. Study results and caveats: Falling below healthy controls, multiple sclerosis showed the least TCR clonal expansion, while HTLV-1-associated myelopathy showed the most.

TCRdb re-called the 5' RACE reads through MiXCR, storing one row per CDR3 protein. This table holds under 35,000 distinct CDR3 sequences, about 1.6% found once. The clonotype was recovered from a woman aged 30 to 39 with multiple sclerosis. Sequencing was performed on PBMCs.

DNA for the CDR3: TGTGCCAGCAGCCAAGGGGCTAGCGAGGCCGGGGAGCTGTTTTTT. Its translation: CASSQGASEAGELFF. V is TRBV3-1 and J is TRBJ2-2, with D possibly being TRBD2 (6 bases). Trimming shortened V by 1 base and J by 6 bases, and 12 bases separated the two germline ends. Germline-derived CDR1 and CDR2 are LGHDT and YNNKEL (reference sequence). The CDR3 spans 15 residues.